This TCR beta chain was retrieved from a study of persistence of HIV-infected CD4 T cells. Overall study: Suppressive ART had lasted a median of approximately 8 years.

The germline V gene encodes CDR1 MDHEN and CDR2 SYDVKM. V trimming: 6 bases; J trimming: 8 bases; junction bases outside the gene matches: 18. The CDR3 has 17 amino acids. The libraries were made with immunoSEQ version 4 in survey mode. Template was genomic DNA at around 10 ng/uL, with up to about 1 ug used per sample. Here immunoSEQ multiplex PCR was the method, and the copy in TCRdb shows in-frame clones only, minus some. The table lists just under 20,000 clones, approximately 78% of them singletons. Notes on this clone: Its target is not known.

Study observations and caveats: CMV- and Gag-responding cells had lower TCRbeta richness than CD3/CD28-responding cells.

The stimulus was lysate of CMV-infected fibroblasts, approximately 9.6 ug/mL. Responding CD4+ T cells were sorted by upregulation of both CD40 ligand and CD69. Stimulated PBMCs had first been depleted of CD8+ T cells. This chain uses TRBV28 with TRBJ1-2, with TRBD1 identical over 10 bases. The material sequenced was CD4+ T cells sorted from PBMCs after roughly 18-hour stimulation, taken from a patient who received antiretroviral therapy. The TCR comes from an adult man with HIV who was CMV-seropositive. The CDR3: CASRPAVGQGSTGGYTF. The CDR3 DNA reads TGTGCCAGCAGGCCGGCGGTGGGACAGGGGTCTACTGGGGGCTACACCTTC.